This TCR beta chain was profiled in a study of T cells in Graves' hyperthyroidism and ophthalmopathy. Patients were aged 18 to 65, had disease duration under 2 months, and had newly diagnosed hyperthyroidism. RNA transcripts provided the source from which TCR beta CDR3 regions were amplified. Using the HTBI primer set, a first-round RT-PCR was run on the TCR CDR3. From the multiplex PCR reads, TCRdb called clonotypes with MiXCR, one entry per CDR3 protein. The profile covers approximately 530,000 distinct CDR3 sequences, with 16% appearing a single time and about 17% taken by the ten largest. The V gene lost 6 bases and the J gene lost 2 bases, with 10 bases spanning the gap. CDR1 SQVTM and CDR2 ANQGSEA come from the germline V gene. This CDR3 has 12 residues.

This sequence joins TRBV29-1 and TRBJ2-5; no clear D. This clonotype was obtained from a woman younger than 30 with Graves' hyperthyroidism. The sequencing input was blood. The CDR3 sequence is CSVVSEQETQYF. The CDR3 DNA follows: TGCAGCGTAGTAAGCGAGCAAGAGACCCAGTACTTC.